This T cell receptor beta chain stems from a study of T cell responses to AZD1222 COVID-19 vaccine. From germline, CDR1 is SGHRS and CDR2 YFSETQ. The CDR3 is 13 residues long. V lost 0 bases to trimming and J lost 3 bases, with 7 bases between them. Only in-frame clones appear in the TCRdb table, and some are missing; sequencing was by immunoSEQ multiplex PCR. The repertoire holds 70,000 to 90,000 clones, about nine tenths seen once, with roughly 18% in the top ten. This clone was seen a single time. The rearrangement uses TRBV5-1 and TRBJ2-7, with D perhaps matching TRBD1 (5 bases). The sequencing here drew on peripheral blood, taken 28 days after the second AZD1222 dose. The origin of this receptor is an adult who received the AZD1222 COVID-19 vaccine. The CDR3 region is CASSLARGYEQYF. The CDR3 DNA follows: TGCGCCAGCAGCTTGGCAAGGGGCTACGAGCAGTACTTC.